This TCR beta chain was sequenced during a study of cytomegalovirus exposure and HLA in healthy donors (dated by TCRdb to the late 2010s). About the full investigation: An earlier analysis of under 600 of the donors reported more than 250 Gb of sequence data and roughly 110 million unique TCR beta sequences from roughly 180 million T cells. Using immunosequencing, the study profiled T cell repertoires from 666 subjects and related those repertoires to cytomegalovirus serostatus. To predict cytomegalovirus infection status, the study brought together high-throughput TCR immunosequencing, statistical association of individual TCRs with disease status, and machine learning. The number of typed donors differed by locus: 629-630 for A, B, C, DRB1 and DQB1; some 500 for DQA1; around 580 for DPA1; and about 450 for DPB1. In a later analysis, previously published TCR beta repertoires from more than 500 donors were re-analyzed and high-resolution HLA genotyping was added so that TCR occurrence patterns could be studied. Genome-wide SNP genotypes for about 55% of the roughly 670 donors were used in a later genetic analysis, which treated that subset as a discovery cohort. The aim of the study was to test whether cataloging public T cell receptors could identify signatures of past pathogen exposure. In an earlier analysis of 587 of the donors, high-throughput TCR beta sequencing was used to judge whether each TCR beta V gene segment behaved as functional or pseudogenic. All discovery cohort repertoires had been generated using a single sequencing platform. Alongside the repertoire data, information on donor age, sex, ethnicity and CMV serostatus was compiled. In addition to the first cohort of 650 to 800 subjects, a separate validation cohort of about 120 different subjects was used. A few DR-DQ haplotypes were treated as single units for association and clustering because of strong linkage in the cohort. Class I and class II HLA loci were covered by the typing at four-digit resolution. An early release that covered about 600 HLA-typed donors contained approximately 300 gigabases of sequencing data and about 93 million unique TCR sequences. Among the roughly 390 genotyped donors, around 81% belonged to the genetic ancestry cluster associated with self-reported Caucasian donors. Among 398 genotyped donors of the cohort, an average of 235,054 unique TCR beta nucleotide sequences were sequenced per donor, 15% to 20% of them non-productive. Rather than drawing on any new phenotypic data, the later analysis identified candidate immune exposures from TCR beta sequences and the way those sequences occurred across donors.

Results the study describes overall, beyond this receptor: It was suggested by the authors that the approach could potentially be generalized to other disease states and immunological phenotypes. A few of the identified cytomegalovirus-associated TCR beta chains were confirmed in vitro to be specific for cytomegalovirus antigens. The earlier analysis of 587 of the donors excluded about 16 rarely observed V segments, including chromosome 9 orphons, because counts were too low. In a later analysis, several top co-occurrence clusters were reported to appear linked to parvovirus B19, influenza, CMV and Epstein-Barr virus. In a later genetic analysis, fewer N-insertions in productive TCRs were reported among donors in an Asian-associated ancestry cluster than the roughly 710-donor mean. The classifier was reported to diagnose cytomegalovirus status with high specificity and sensitivity in both the original and validation cohorts. Because the 87-base-pair reads could not distinguish some IMGT-functional V segments, including TRBV6-2 and TRBV6-3, those segments were excluded. Because some donors lacked HLA typing at each locus, the association tests relied only on the typed subset. The presence/absence analyses assumed that sequencing depth was roughly uniform across donors, and that assumption may not be true. Correlated functional status among segregating V segments might reflect linkage disequilibrium, but an unknown experimental factor could not be ruled out. Specific HLA alleles were associated with 15,000 to 20,000 TCR beta sequences at a false discovery rate of 0.05 in a later analysis. This cohort had only TCR beta chains sequenced, and the lack of alpha or paired-chain data limited which features could be detected. V-gene and J-gene trimming of TCR beta chains was associated with a missense DCLRE1C variant in a later genetic analysis, and the association was replicated in an independent cohort. Most TCR sequences were observed very rarely across donors, whereas some public TCRs were present in many individuals. A further reported finding was that TCR beta sequences accurately predicted the HLA-A and HLA-B alleles for most subjects in the first cohort. Most CMV-associated TCR beta chains appeared to be HLA-restricted in a later analysis, and the HLA associations seemed to be driven largely by CMV exposure. Compared with equally common non-associated chains, HLA-associated TCR beta chains in a later analysis were more clonally expanded and had lower generation probabilities. A cluster of highly shared sequence variants was judged likely to represent a technical artifact of the sequencing pipeline. A total of 150 or so TCR beta chains were listed by the study as associated with cytomegalovirus. When HLA alleles, especially DR and DQ, strongly co-occurred, attributing TCR associations to individual alleles was difficult. Broadly in line with IMGT annotations, most TCR beta V segments showed up in productive rearrangements about 87% or about 30% of the time in an earlier analysis of several hundred of the donors. According to a later analysis, TCR association rates differed among HLA loci, with DRB1 alleles showing the most associated TCRs and HLA-C alleles showing the fewest. CMV serostatus was the only immune exposure information available for the cohort.

V and J lose 5 bases and 7 bases, and a span of 20 bases separates them. Measured from the cysteine to the phenylalanine, the CDR3 is 15 residues long. Here the CDR3 DNA is all that survives: 45 bases in frame from base 1. CDR1 and CDR2, per the germline V gene, are MDHEN and SYDVKM. Worth noting for this clone: Its antigen specificity is not known. Base qualities are not provided; no much larger clone lies one nucleotide away.

Library preparation employed the immunoSEQ multiplex PCR assay. The multiplex PCR relied on a mix of 60 forward primers for TCR Vbeta segments and 13 reverse primers for TCR Jbeta segments. The CDR3 region of rearranged TCR beta genes was amplified from genomic DNA with a multiplex PCR assay. Amplified TCR beta libraries were sequenced as 87-base-pair reads on the Illumina HiSeq System. The authors processed their data as follows. A later analysis counted some 80 million unique TCR beta chains across the roughly 700 repertoires, and 9 million to 14 million of these chains were shared by at least two donors. Raw reads were error-corrected and collapsed into unique sequences with a nearest-neighbor algorithm that merged closely related sequences to remove PCR and sequencing errors. CDR3 sequences were aligned to IMGT reference sequences to assign V, D and J gene segments. For a sequence to be retained, a match of at least six nucleotides to both a V gene segment and a J gene segment was required. Rearrangements were called productive when the CDR3 lacked stop codons and stayed in frame with V and J; all others were non-productive. Following IMGT convention, CDR3 was defined as the stretch from the second conserved V-encoded cysteine up to the conserved J-encoded phenylalanine. The earlier analysis of 500 to 750 of the donors excluded any sequence lacking an unambiguous match to a single V gene segment. An earlier analysis of 500 to 600 of the donors classified V segments as functional when productive rearrangements were above 56.7% and as segregating when the standard deviation between donors was above 5%. To diagnose cytomegalovirus status from the catalog of TCR beta chain sequences, a statistical classification framework was built. A later analysis assigned V and J genes by comparing TCR nucleotide sequences with IMGT/GENE-DB human TR gene sequences. A later analysis assigned CDR3 sequences and most-parsimonious VDJ recombination scenarios with the TCRdist pipeline. In a later analysis, each TCR beta chain was defined by its CDR3 amino acid sequence together with its V-gene family, and reads without a unique V-gene family were excluded. As a way to deal with suspected cross-contamination and a sequencing artifact, a later analysis dropped 640 or so nucleotide sequences that were highly shared and had low generation probability. For each public chain, a later analysis derived a clonal expansion index from normalized ranks of inferred template counts within each repertoire. In a later analysis, generation probabilities were computed using a VDJ recombination model fitted to out-of-frame rearrangements, and the results were checked against IGoR. Hypergeometric tests were used in a later analysis to score TCR-TCR, TCR-HLA and TCR-CMV co-occurrence, with a repertoire-size bias correction applied to the TCR pairs. False discovery rates were estimated in a later analysis by permuting HLA or CMV assignments 20 times. In a later analysis, co-occurring TCRs were grouped using DBSCAN, and TCRdist sequence similarity was added for clustering within HLA-allele-positive subsets. For co-occurrence clustering, repertoires with fewer than 30,000 or more than 120,000 public chains were excluded, along with five repertoires with anomalous nucleotide sharing. What TCRdb holds here is the immuneACCESS table cut down to in-frame rearrangements. Part of the clones is not present; checked against another copy, under half of the missing clones reflect an unresolved V gene, and the others are unexplained. V and J calls and clone size are those listed in that table; D and trimming were worked out from the DNA. The sample includes 130,000 or so clones, with about 74% observed a single time. Together, the top ten hold approximately 7% of the sample.

The cohort was made up of roughly 670 healthy bone marrow donors. Cohort members were all nominally healthy when sampled, although unrecorded immune exposures were likely present. The donor tested CMV seropositive and was one of the 289 seropositive cohort members. A peripheral blood sample was collected from each donor, and TCR beta sequencing was performed on peripheral blood mononuclear cells. The Qiagen DNeasy Blood Extraction Kit was used to extract genomic DNA from the blood cell samples. The receptor chain draws on TRBV28 and TRBJ1-1, and perhaps TRBD1 as D gene, on 5 matching bases. The source material was PBMCs. The clonotype originates from a man in his forties or fifties in good health and CMV-seropositive. Read as DNA, the sequence is TGTGCCAGCAGTCGACAGCAGCCGAACATGCTTGAAGCTTTCTTT. Its coded protein is CASSRQQPNMLEAFF.